This entry is about one T cell receptor beta chain. What it binds is not known. The table came from immunoSEQ multiplex PCR; TCRdb's copy has only in-frame clones and leaves some out. The sample includes about 88,000 clones, around 90% of them seen just once. The CDR3 extends over 17 amino acids. These data belong to a study of T cell responses to AZD1222 COVID-19 vaccine. Notes on the study in general: Possibly, clonal diversity was underestimated; donors were largely white British and included more females. Per reports, nearly half of all spike-specific TCRs target regions that are unmutated in variants.

The sample was peripheral blood, taken on day 0 of AZD1222 vaccination. The rearrangement joins TRBV12-2 to TRBJ2-7; TRBD2, as called in the table, went unchecked against the DNA. TRBV12-2 is given as a pseudogene. This receptor was taken from an adult in good health. The CDR3 loop is CASRLAFPTTEAYEQYF. The CDR3 DNA reads TGTGCAAGTCGCTTAGCCTTCCCCACTACTGAAGCCTACGAGCAGTACTTC.